This paragraph reports one T cell receptor (beta chain). Participants, about 18 to 100 years old, spanned around 25 US areas. Cohort assignment relied on participant-reported clinical history. This sample was taken from a study of blood T cell repertoires in COVID-19. Study at large: Samples representing acute and convalescent COVID-19 were sourced from the United States, Italy and Spain. In each case, the material was cDNA or gDNA derived from T cells, B-cell-depleted T cells, or PBMCs.

The protocol was immunoSEQ multiplex PCR, while the TCRdb copy is restricted to in-frame clones and leaves out a portion. The sample shows 200,000 or so clones, roughly 88% of them seen only once. The sequenced material came from PBMCs or T cells enriched from blood (not recorded which). This clonotype was obtained from a young woman who had been exposed to COVID-19.

CDR3 bases: TGTGCCAGCAGCGCCGATCCCAGGGGTGCGTGGGATACGCAGTATTTT. This sequence encodes CASSADPRGAWDTQYF. This sequence joins TRBV9 and TRBJ2-3; possible D gene TRBD1, 6 bases. The CDR3 length is 16 residues. V shed 3 bases and J shed 6 bases, with 20 bases lying between them. Germline V CDR1 and CDR2: SGDLS, YYNGEE.